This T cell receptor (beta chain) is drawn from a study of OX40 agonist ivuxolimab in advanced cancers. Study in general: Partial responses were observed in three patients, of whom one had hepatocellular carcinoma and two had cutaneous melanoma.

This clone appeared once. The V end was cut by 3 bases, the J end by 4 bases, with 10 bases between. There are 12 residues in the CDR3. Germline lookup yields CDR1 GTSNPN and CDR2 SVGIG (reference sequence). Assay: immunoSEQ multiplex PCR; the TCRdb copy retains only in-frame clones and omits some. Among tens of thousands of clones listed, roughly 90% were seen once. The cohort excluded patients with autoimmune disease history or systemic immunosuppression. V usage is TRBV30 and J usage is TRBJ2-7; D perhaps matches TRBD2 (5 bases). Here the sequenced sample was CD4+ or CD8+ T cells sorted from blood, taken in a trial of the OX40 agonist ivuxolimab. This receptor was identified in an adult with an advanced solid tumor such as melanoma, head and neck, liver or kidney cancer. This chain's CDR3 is CAWRGSGYEQYF. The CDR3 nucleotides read TGTGCCTGGAGAGGGAGCGGATACGAGCAGTACTTC.